The next 12 T cell receptor beta chains were all read from a single sample in a study of beta chain features in type 1 diabetes. General study points: Researchers report that Type 1 diabetes patients had moderately but significantly shorter TCRB CDR3s across all four CD4+ subsets.

The antigens for these receptors are not known. Every bit of the isolated RNA underwent reverse transcription, so sequencing read expressed TCRB transcripts. Libraries were prepared by immunoSEQ multiplex PCR; TCRdb keeps only in-frame clonotypes and omits some of them. Among fewer than 350,000 clones listed, around 16% were seen once. Sequenced input: naive CD4+ T cells from blood. Receptor source: a man younger than 35 with type 1 diabetes.

The CDR3 DNA reads as TGTGCCAGCAGTTTAATTCCTAGCCTCGGCACAGATACGCAGTATTTT. Translated, it gives CASSLIPSLGTDTQYF. V usage is TRBV27 and J usage is TRBJ2-3; TRBD2 might be the D (5 bases). This CDR3 is 16 amino acids long. Trimming shortened V by 2 bases and J by 1 base, and 13 bases separated the two germline ends. Germline-derived CDR1 and CDR2 are MNHEY and SMNVEV (reference sequence).

This clone has only a few counts. V gene TRBV7-2 combines with J gene TRBJ1-5, with no clear D. The CDR3 has 13 amino acids. Germline V gene sequence: CDR1 SGHTA, CDR2 FQGNSA. V lost 3 bases to trimming and J lost 0 bases, with 3 bases between them. CDR3 residues: CASSFNSNQPQHF. The CDR3 DNA follows: TGTGCCAGCAGCTTCAATAGCAATCAGCCCCAGCATTTT.

This clone was counted between two and nine times. The rearrangement joins TRBV27 to TRBJ2-7, with D possibly TRBD1 on 5 matching bases. Looked up from germline, CDR1 is MNHEY and CDR2 is SMNVEV (reference sequence). Trimming removed 6 bases at V and 2 bases at J, with 14 bases between. The CDR3 is 14 residues long. The CDR3 region has the DNA TGTGCCAGCAGCTTGGGGCGTACTCCCTACGAGCAGTACTTC. Translating it yields CASSLGRTPYEQYF.

The chain joins TRBV4-3 to TRBJ2-5; 9 bases are shared with TRBD2. V gave up 0 bases and J gave up 1 base; unmatched junction bases: 6. CDR1 is LGHNA, CDR2 YSLEER, per germline. The CDR3 covers 17 residues. Here the CDR3 reads CASSQDRAGGLQETQYF. Here the CDR3 DNA reads TGCGCCAGCAGCCAAGATAGGGCGGGGGGGCTCCAAGAGACCCAGTACTTC.

The V gene is TRBV5-1, the J gene TRBJ2-5; D gene unclear. The V and J ends lost 4 bases and 1 base respectively, with 14 bases between them. The CDR3 spans 15 residues. CDR1 and CDR2 (germline): SGHRS, YFSETQ. The CDR3 reads CASSPLVRSQETQYF. CDR3 DNA sequence: TGCGCCAGCAGCCCGTTGGTTCGGAGCCAAGAGACCCAGTACTTC.

This clone has more than one count but fewer than ten. The chain combines TRBV19 with TRBJ1-1; 7 nucleotides agree with TRBD1. Germline V CDR1 and CDR2: LNHDA, SQIVND (reference sequence). CDR3 length: 13 residues. V gave up 7 bases and J gave up 1 base; unmatched junction bases: 3. The CDR3 region has the DNA TGTGCCAGTATGGACAGGCCGAACACTGAAGCTTTCTTT. This encodes CASMDRPNTEAFF.

This clone was picked up a small number of times. V is TRBV30 and J is TRBJ1-2; maybe TRBD1 (5 bases). This CDR3 has 13 residues. Germline V gives CDR1 GTSNPN, CDR2 SVGIG (reference sequence). V gave up 3 bases and J gave up 7 bases, with 15 bases separating them. The CDR3 nucleotides are TGTGCCTGGAGCGCAGGGTCCCGTCTTGGCTACACCTTC. It is translated as CAWSAGSRLGYTF.

This clone appeared a few times. V gene TRBV6-5 combines with J gene TRBJ2-5, with D possibly being TRBD2 (6 bases). The CDR3 runs 15 residues. V was cut by 6 bases and J by 3 bases, with 17 bases left in between. Germline loops: CDR1 MNHEY, CDR2 SVGAGI. The CDR3 here is CASSLRVGRKETQYF. The DNA for the CDR3 is TGTGCCAGCAGCCTCCGAGTGGGGAGGAAAGAGACCCAGTACTTC.

This clone was observed a handful of times. The gene calls are TRBV5-1 and TRBJ2-2; the match to TRBD2 covers 7 bases. The V segment lost 4 bases and the J segment 4 bases; nucleotides outside the gene matches: 7. CDR1 and CDR2 from the germline V gene are SGHRS and YFSETQ. The CDR3 is made up of 15 amino acids. This CDR3 reads CASSDLAALTGELFF. CDR3 in DNA: TGCGCCAGCAGCGATCTAGCGGCCCTCACCGGGGAGCTGTTTTTT.

This clone was observed a few times. The CDR3 bases are TGCGCCAGCAGCCCCTTTAACATCGGGTCCGGGGAGCTGTTTTTT. It is translated as CASSPFNIGSGELFF. J is TRBJ2-2 and V is TRBV4-3; no reliable D call. CDR1 and CDR2 from the germline V gene are LGHNA and YSLEER. This CDR3 comprises 15 residues. The germline V and J ends were trimmed by 4 bases and 6 bases, with 15 bases remaining between them.

The chain employs TRBV11-2 and TRBJ2-1, with 8 bases that match TRBD2. Trimming removed 1 base from V and 5 bases from J; junction bases left unmatched: 10. The CDR3 extends over 17 amino acids. CDR1 and CDR2 (germline): SGHAT, FQNNGV. CDR3 in DNA: TGTGCCAGCAGCTTAGGGCCAGCGGGAGTATCGAACAATGAGCAGTTCTTC. Translated: CASSLGPAGVSNNEQFF.

The chain is built from TRBV2 and TRBJ1-2; D gene ambiguous. The CDR3 has 14 residues. The germline V and J ends were trimmed by 5 bases and 8 bases, with 18 bases remaining between them. Per the germline V gene, CDR1 is SNHLY and CDR2 is FYNNEI. The CDR3 is CASSPKLRGSGYTF. CDR3 DNA: TGTGCCAGCAGTCCAAAATTACGGGGATCAGGCTACACCTTC.